The rows below give T cell receptor beta chains drawn from one sample of a study of blood T cells in healthy people across ages. TCRdb recomputed calls from the 5' RACE reads with MiXCR, one row per CDR3 protein. The repertoire has around 870,000 distinct CDR3 sequences, 29% of them found once; the top ten carry roughly a sixth. Source material: blood. These receptors originate from a woman aged 80 or over in good health. The CDR3 runs from the conserved cysteine through the conserved F or W. The order of the fields is D gene, CDR3 length, clone size, J gene, V gene, CDR3 protein, CDR3 DNA. A D gene is named only where the DNA matches it firmly. Rows give clone size only sometimes, using once, few, many, or a class for an expanded clone.

NA	12	many	TRBJ2-5	TRBV20-1	CSGRTSGETQYF	TGCAGTGGACGGACGTCGGGGGAGACCCAGTACTTC
NA	14	many	TRBJ1-6	TRBV7-2	CASSLAGDNSPLHF	TGTGCCAGCAGCTTAGCGGGAGATAATTCACCCCTCCACTTT
TRBD2	19	many	TRBJ2-3	TRBV20-1	CSARDRRTSGGPSTDTQYF	TGCAGTGCTAGAGACCGCAGGACTAGCGGGGGGCCTAGCACAGATACGCAGTATTTT
NA	13	few	TRBJ1-1	TRBV28	CASSFLGGTEAFF	TGTGCCAGCAGTTTTCTGGGAGGGACTGAAGCTTTCTTT
NA	16	NA	TRBJ2-3	TRBV24-1	CATSGTGQPGTDTQYF	TGTGCCACCAGTGGTACAGGTCAACCCGGCACAGATACGCAGTATTTT
NA	14	NA	TRBJ1-2	TRBV5-1	CASNAGDLNYGYTF	TGCGCCAGCAACGCAGGGGACCTAAACTATGGCTACACCTTC
TRBD1	15	many	TRBJ2-7	TRBV12-3/TRBV12-4	CASSLEGQESYEQYF	TGTGCCAGCAGTTTAGAAGGACAGGAGAGCTACGAGCAGTACTTC
NA	14	few	TRBJ1-4	TRBV6-1	CASGGTVENEKLFF	TGTGCCAGCGGAGGAACAGTGGAAAATGAAAAACTGTTTTTT
NA	15	NA	TRBJ1-1	TRBV5-1	CASSLSNWGDTEAFF	TGCGCCAGCAGCTTATCCAATTGGGGGGACACTGAAGCTTTCTTT
NA	13	NA	TRBJ2-1	TRBV20-1	CSARGGKNDEQFF	TGCAGTGCTAGAGGGGGGAAGAACGATGAGCAGTTCTTC
NA	16	NA	TRBJ2-1	TRBV12-3/TRBV12-4	CASRGDLSSSYNEQFF	TGTGCCAGCAGGGGGGATCTGTCAAGCTCCTACAATGAGCAGTTCTTC
NA	13	few	TRBJ2-5	TRBV5-1	CASSLTPEETQYF	TGCGCCAGCAGCTTGACCCCAGAAGAGACCCAGTACTTC